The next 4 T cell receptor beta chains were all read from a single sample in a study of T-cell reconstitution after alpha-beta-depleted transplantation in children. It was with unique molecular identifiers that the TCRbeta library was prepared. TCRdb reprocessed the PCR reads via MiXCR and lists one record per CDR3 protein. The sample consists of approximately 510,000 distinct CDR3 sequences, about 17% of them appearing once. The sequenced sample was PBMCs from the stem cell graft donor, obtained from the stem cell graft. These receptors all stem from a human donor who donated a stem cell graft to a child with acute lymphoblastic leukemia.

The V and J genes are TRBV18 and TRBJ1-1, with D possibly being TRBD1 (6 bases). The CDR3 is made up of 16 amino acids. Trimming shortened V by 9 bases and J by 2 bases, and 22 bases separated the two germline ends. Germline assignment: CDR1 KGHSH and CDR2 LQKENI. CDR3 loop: CASRTQTGWGNTEAFF. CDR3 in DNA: TGTGCCAGTCGTACCCAAACAGGGTGGGGAAACACTGAAGCTTTCTTT.

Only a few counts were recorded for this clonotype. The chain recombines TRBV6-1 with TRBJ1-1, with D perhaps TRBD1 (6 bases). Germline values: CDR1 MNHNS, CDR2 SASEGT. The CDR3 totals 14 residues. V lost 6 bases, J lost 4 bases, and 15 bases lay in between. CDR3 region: CASRQQGRSTEAFF. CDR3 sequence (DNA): TGTGCCAGCAGACAACAGGGAAGGAGCACTGAAGCTTTCTTT.

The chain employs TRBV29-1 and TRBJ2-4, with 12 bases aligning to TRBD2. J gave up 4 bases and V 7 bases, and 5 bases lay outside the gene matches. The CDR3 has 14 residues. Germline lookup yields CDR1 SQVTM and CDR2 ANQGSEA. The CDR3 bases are TGCAGCGCTTGGACTAGCGGGAAGAAAAACATTCAGTACTTC. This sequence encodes CSAWTSGKKNIQYF.

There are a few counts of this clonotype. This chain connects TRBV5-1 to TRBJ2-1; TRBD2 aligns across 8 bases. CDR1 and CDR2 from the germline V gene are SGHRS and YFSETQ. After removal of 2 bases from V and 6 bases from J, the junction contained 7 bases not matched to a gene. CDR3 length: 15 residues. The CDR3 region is CASSFRTSGINEQFF. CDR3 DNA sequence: TGCGCCAGCAGCTTTCGAACTAGCGGTATCAATGAGCAGTTCTTC.